This T cell receptor beta chain is from a study of cytomegalovirus exposure and HLA in healthy donors. Primers included in the PCR were 60 Vbeta and 13 Jbeta primers. Assay used: immunoSEQ multiplex PCR; TCRdb lists only in-frame clones, some missing. Among under 200,000 clones listed, less than 90% were seen once. The CDR3 is 16 residues long. From germline, CDR1 is MNHEY and CDR2 SMNVEV (reference sequence). The ends were cut back, 5 bases at V and 2 bases at J, with 18 bases in the middle. Sequencing input: PBMCs. The gene calls are TRBV27 and TRBJ2-5; D perhaps matches TRBD2 (7 bases). This TCR derives from a woman aged 25 to 39 in good health and CMV-seronegative. The CDR3 DNA is TGTGCCAGCAGTCCGCTTAGAGCGGGACATCAAGAGACCCAGTACTTC. Its protein product is CASSPLRAGHQETQYF.